This is a list of T cell receptor beta chains from one sample in a study of T cell repertoires in cytomegalovirus infection. TCRdb called the reads again in MiXCR, with one record for every CDR3 protein. Of 360,000 or so distinct CDR3 sequences in the sample, around a third were seen once. For these receptors, no antigen is known. Here the sequenced sample was cultured PBMCs, taken from culture after CMV antigen stimulation. These receptors all stem from a human donor in good health (CMV status not recorded). Some clones in this sample may be carry-over from other donors' samples. The conserved cysteine and the conserved F or W are not part of the CDR3 here.

V gene: TRBV4-3
CDR3 protein: ASSQDLPGLAGLYEQY

V gene: TRBV29-1
CDR3 protein: SVDYGYGYT

V gene: TRBV19
CDR3 protein: ASSRIESRRTDTQY

V gene: TRBV6-1
CDR3 protein: ASSPLPAGQY

V gene: TRBV12-3/TRBV12-4
CDR3 protein: ASSLPTREMGLLPTDTQY

V gene: TRBV19
CDR3 protein: ASSIKGATYNEQF

V gene: TRBV6-5
CDR3 protein: ASSYPSGLSTDTQY

V gene: TRBV4-1
CDR3 protein: ASSQVAWDVDNEQF

V gene: TRBV7-2
CDR3 protein: ASRGAGGDQQF

V gene: TRBV4-2
CDR3 protein: ASSPGASGMFADTQY

V gene: TRBV7-2
CDR3 protein: ASSLGGGSGRTNEQF

V gene: TRBV19
CDR3 protein: ASGPGTGRDSPLH

V gene: TRBV7-6
CDR3 protein: ASSQWDRGKSGYNEQF

V gene: TRBV7-2
CDR3 protein: ASSSPRGPNSNQPQH

V gene: TRBV12-3/TRBV12-4
CDR3 protein: ASRRSGLAGWGDTQY

V gene: TRBV19
CDR3 protein: ASNDAAGRYEQY

V gene: TRBV27
CDR3 protein: ASSLMGPNSPLH

V gene: TRBV2
CDR3 protein: ASKLATNTGELF

V gene: TRBV15
CDR3 protein: ATSRDMAGFAEAF

V gene: TRBV12-3/TRBV12-4
CDR3 protein: ASTAVVGETQY

V gene: TRBV6-1
CDR3 protein: ASSEGFYGYT

V gene: TRBV5-5
CDR3 protein: ASSLRDNTEAF

V gene: TRBV19
CDR3 protein: ASRTTSGIRYNEQF

V gene: TRBV27
CDR3 protein: ASSPTRTMNSPLH

V gene: TRBV7-6
CDR3 protein: ASSYGAGKRETQY

V gene: TRBV7-2
CDR3 protein: ASSLAASGAYEQY

V gene: TRBV6-5
CDR3 protein: ASSYSGTSGSYEQY

V gene: TRBV6-1
CDR3 protein: ASRGTGVTKAF

V gene: TRBV5-1
CDR3 protein: ASSDLRAVNTEAF

V gene: TRBV4-3
CDR3 protein: ASSQESGNEQF

V gene: TRBV6-5
CDR3 protein: ASSYSTGEAYGYT

V gene: TRBV7-2
CDR3 protein: ASSHSTNEQF

V gene: TRBV19
CDR3 protein: ASSKLTTYEQY

V gene: TRBV6-5
CDR3 protein: ASSYSWSGGDGYT

V gene: TRBV11-2
CDR3 protein: ASSWVGRLNEQF

V gene: TRBV28
CDR3 protein: ASSTASGLDEKLF

V gene: TRBV12-3/TRBV12-4
CDR3 protein: ASSPSSQPQH

V gene: TRBV6-8
CDR3 protein: ASRPPGLAGVNEQF

V gene: TRBV9
CDR3 protein: ASSPRRRYEQY

V gene: TRBV6-2/TRBV6-3
CDR3 protein: ASSGYDTDTQY

V gene: TRBV19
CDR3 protein: ASSMASGGHSSYEQY

V gene: TRBV10-3
CDR3 protein: AISEGGTNEKLF

V gene: TRBV7-2
CDR3 protein: ASSLVAGGTWANVLT

V gene: TRBV6-1
CDR3 protein: ASSLYRESGNQPQH

V gene: TRBV28
CDR3 protein: ASSFVGPNEKLF

V gene: TRBV12-3/TRBV12-4
CDR3 protein: ASSLAQNSPLH

V gene: TRBV6-1
CDR3 protein: ASSARMETQY

V gene: TRBV18
CDR3 protein: ASSPGQGVAEAF

V gene: TRBV4-1
CDR3 protein: ASSQHLLAVPPDTQY

V gene: TRBV7-2
CDR3 protein: ASRQWGLPDTQY

V gene: TRBV7-2
CDR3 protein: ASSFRERRSYNEQF